This TCR beta chain was identified in a study of cytomegalovirus exposure and HLA in healthy donors. The primer mix had 60 Vbeta and 13 Jbeta primers. The data were produced by immunoSEQ multiplex PCR, yet TCRdb's version contains in-frame clones alone and is incomplete. The table shows 80,000 to 100,000 clones, with around 73% occurring only once. This clone occurred once. The CDR3 runs 15 residues. Germline loops: CDR1 SGDLS, CDR2 YYNGEE. V was shortened by 2 bases and J by 5 bases, with 16 bases between the two germline ends. This chain uses TRBV9 with TRBJ2-5, with TRBD1 as a possible D gene (6 bases). This TCR came from a man aged 40-50 years in good health and CMV-seronegative. Material for sequencing was PBMCs. Here the CDR3 DNA reads TGTGCCAGCAGCGTGGGGGCAGAACCCCGGGAGACCCAGTACTTC. Translation: CASSVGAEPRETQYF.